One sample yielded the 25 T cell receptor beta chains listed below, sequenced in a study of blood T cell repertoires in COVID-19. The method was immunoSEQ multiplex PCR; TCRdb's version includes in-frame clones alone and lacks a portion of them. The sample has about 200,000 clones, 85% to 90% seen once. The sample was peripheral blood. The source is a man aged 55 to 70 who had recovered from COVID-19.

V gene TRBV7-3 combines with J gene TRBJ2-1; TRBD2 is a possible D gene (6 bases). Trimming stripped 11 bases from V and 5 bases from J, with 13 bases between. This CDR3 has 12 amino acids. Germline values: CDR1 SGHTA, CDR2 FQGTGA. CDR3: CASRDFDNEQFF. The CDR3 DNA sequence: TGTGCCTCCCGGGACTTTGACAATGAGCAGTTCTTC.

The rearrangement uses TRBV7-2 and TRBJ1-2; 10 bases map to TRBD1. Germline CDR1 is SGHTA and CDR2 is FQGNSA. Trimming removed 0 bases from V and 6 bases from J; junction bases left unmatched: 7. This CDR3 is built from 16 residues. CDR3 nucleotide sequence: TGTGCCAGCAGCTTAGCCTTCGGGACAGGGGAGGATGGCTACACCTTC. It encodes CASSLAFGTGEDGYTF.

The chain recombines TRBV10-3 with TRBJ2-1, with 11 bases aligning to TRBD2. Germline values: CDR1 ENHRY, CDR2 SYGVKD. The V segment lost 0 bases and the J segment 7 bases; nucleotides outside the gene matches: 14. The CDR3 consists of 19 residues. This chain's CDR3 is CAISESGEVTSGRGNEQFF. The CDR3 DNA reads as TGTGCCATCAGTGAGTCTGGCGAGGTTACTAGCGGGAGAGGGAATGAGCAGTTCTTC.

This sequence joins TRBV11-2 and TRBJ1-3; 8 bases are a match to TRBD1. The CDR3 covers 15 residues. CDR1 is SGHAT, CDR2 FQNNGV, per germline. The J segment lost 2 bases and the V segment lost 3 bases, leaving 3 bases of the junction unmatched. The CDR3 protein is CASSFARGPGNTIYF. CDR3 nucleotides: TGTGCCAGCAGCTTCGCCAGGGGGCCTGGAAACACCATATATTTT.

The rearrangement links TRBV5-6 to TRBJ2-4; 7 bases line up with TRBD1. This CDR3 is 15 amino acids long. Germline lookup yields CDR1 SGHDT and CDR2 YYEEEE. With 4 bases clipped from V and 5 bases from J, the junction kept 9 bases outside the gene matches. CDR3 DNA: TGTGCCAGCAGCCCCGCCACAGGGGTTCAAAACATTCAGTACTTC. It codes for CASSPATGVQNIQYF.

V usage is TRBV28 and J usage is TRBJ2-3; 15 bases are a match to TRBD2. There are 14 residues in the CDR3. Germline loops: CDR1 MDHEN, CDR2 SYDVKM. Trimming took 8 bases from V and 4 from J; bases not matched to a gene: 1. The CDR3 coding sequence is TGTGCCAGCGGACTAGCGGGAGGGTCAGATACGCAGTATTTT. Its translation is CASGLAGGSDTQYF.

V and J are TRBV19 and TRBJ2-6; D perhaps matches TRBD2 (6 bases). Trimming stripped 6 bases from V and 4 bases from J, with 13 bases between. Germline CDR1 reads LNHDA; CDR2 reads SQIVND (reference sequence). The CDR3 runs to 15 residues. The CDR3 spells CASRSWGDGANVLTF. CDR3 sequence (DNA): TGTGCCAGTAGAAGCTGGGGGGACGGGGCCAACGTCCTGACTTTC.

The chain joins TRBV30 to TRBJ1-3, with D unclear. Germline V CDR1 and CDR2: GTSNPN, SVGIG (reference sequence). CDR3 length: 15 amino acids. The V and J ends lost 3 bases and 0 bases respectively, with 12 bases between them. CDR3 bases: TGTGCCTGGAGGAGGCAGTCACTCTCTGGAAACACCATATATTTT. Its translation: CAWRRQSLSGNTIYF.

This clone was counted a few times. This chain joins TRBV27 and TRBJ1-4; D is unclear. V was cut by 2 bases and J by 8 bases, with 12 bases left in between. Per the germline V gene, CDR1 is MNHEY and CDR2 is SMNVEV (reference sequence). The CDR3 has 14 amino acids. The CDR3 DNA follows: TGTGCCAGCAGTTTAGCGGGAAAAGGAGAAAAACTGTTTTTT. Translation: CASSLAGKGEKLFF.

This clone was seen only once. The CDR3 nucleotides read TGTGCCAGCAGTTCAGCGGGGGCGCTTCTGAACACTGAAGCTTTCTTT. It encodes CASSSAGALLNTEAFF. This chain connects TRBV6-5 to TRBJ1-1, with D tentatively TRBD1 (6 bases). From germline, CDR1 is MNHEY and CDR2 SVGAGI. Between the trimmed V and J ends, which lost 4 bases and 0 bases, there was a span of 15 bases. The CDR3 loop spans 16 amino acids.

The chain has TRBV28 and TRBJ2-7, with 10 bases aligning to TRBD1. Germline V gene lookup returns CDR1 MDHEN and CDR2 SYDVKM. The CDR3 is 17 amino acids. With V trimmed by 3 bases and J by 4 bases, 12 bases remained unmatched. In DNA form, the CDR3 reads TGTGCCAGCAGTTTTCTCTTCGGTGACAGGGGGCCGTACGAGCAGTACTTC. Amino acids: CASSFLFGDRGPYEQYF.

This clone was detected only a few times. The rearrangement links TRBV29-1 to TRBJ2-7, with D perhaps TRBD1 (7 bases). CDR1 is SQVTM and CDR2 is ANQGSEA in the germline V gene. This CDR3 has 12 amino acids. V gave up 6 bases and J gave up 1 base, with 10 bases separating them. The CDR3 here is CSVEGQSYEQYF. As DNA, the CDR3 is TGCAGCGTGGAGGGACAGTCCTACGAGCAGTACTTC.

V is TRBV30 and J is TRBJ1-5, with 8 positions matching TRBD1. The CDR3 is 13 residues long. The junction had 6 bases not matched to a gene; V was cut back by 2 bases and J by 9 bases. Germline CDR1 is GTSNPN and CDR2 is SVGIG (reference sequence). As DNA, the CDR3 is TGTGCCTGGAGTCGACTCGGACAGGGGCCCCAGCATTTT. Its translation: CAWSRLGQGPQHF. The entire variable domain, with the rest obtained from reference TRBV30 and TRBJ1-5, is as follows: SQTIHQWPATLVQPVGSPLSLECTVEGTSNPNLYWYRQAAGRGLQLLFYSVGIGQISSEVPQNLSASRPQDRQFILSSKKLLLSDSGFYLCAWSRLGQGPQHFGDGTRLSIL.

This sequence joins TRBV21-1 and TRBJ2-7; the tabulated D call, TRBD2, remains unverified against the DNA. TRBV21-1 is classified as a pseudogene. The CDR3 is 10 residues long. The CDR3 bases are TGTGCCAGCAGCAAACGCGAGCAGTACTTC. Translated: CASSKREQYF.

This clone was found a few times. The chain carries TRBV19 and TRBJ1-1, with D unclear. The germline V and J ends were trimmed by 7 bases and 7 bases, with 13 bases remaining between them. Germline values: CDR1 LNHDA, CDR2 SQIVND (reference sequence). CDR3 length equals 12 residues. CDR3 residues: CASTRSHLEAFF. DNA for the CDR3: TGTGCCAGTACCCGATCACACCTTGAAGCTTTCTTT.

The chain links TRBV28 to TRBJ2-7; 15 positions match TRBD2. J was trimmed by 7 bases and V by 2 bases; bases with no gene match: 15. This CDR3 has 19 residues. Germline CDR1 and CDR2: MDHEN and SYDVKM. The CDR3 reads CASSLDSGTSGRPFREQYF. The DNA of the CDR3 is TGTGCCAGCAGTTTAGACTCTGGGACTAGCGGGAGGCCCTTCCGAGAGCAGTACTTC.

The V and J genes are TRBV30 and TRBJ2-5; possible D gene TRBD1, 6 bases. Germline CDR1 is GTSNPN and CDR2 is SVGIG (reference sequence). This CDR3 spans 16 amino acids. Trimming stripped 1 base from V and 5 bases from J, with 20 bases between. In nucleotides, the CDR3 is TGTGCCTGGAGTGGACAGGTCGACTTGGATAGGGAGACCCAGTACTTC. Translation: CAWSGQVDLDRETQYF.

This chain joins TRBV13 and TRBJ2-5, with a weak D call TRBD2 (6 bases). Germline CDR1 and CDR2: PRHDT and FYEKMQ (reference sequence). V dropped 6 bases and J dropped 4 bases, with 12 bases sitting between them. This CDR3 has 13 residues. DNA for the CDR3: TGTGCCAGCAGAAATATGGGGGGAGAGACCCAGTACTTC. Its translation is CASRNMGGETQYF.

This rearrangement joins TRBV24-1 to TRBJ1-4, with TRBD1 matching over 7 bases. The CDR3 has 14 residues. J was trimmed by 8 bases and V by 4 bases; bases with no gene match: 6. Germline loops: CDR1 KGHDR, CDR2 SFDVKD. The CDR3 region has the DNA TGTGCCACCAGTGAGCAGGGGGGTGTGGAAAAACTGTTTTTT. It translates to CATSEQGGVEKLFF.

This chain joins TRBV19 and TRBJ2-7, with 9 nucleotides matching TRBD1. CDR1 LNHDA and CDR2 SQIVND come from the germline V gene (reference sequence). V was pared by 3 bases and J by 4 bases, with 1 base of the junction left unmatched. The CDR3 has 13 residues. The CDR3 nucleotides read TGTGCCAGTAGTATGGGACAGGGTTACGAGCAGTACTTC. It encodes CASSMGQGYEQYF. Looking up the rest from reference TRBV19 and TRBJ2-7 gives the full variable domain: DGGITQSPKYLFRKEGQNVTLSCEQNLNHDAMYWYRQDPGQGLRLIYYSQIVNDFQKGDIAEGYSVSREKKESFPLTVTSAQKNPTAFYLCASSMGQGYEQYFGPGTRLTVT.

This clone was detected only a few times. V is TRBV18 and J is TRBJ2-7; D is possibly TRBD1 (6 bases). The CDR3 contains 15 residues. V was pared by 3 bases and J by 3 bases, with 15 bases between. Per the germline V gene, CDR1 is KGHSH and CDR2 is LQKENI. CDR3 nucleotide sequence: TGTGCCAGCTCACCGGCGGACAGAAGTCTCTACGAGCAGTACTTC. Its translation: CASSPADRSLYEQYF.

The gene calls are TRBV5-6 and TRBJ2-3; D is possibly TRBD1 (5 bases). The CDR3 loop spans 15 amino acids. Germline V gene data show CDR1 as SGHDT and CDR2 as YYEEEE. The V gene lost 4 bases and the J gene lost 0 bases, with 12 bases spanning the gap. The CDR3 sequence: CASSNTQGSTDTQYF. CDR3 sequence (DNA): TGTGCCAGCAGCAATACTCAGGGTAGCACAGATACGCAGTATTTT.

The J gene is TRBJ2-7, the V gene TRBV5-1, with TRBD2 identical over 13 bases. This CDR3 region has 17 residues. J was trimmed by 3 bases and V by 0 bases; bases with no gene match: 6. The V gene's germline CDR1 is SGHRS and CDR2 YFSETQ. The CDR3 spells CASSLGQTSGGFYEQYF. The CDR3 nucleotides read TGCGCCAGCAGCTTGGGACAGACTAGCGGGGGGTTCTACGAGCAGTACTTC.

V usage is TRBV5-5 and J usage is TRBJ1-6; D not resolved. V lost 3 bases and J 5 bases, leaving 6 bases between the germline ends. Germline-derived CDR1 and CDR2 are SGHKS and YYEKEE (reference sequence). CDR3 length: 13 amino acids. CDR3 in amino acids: CASSSGHNSPLHF. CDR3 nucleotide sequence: TGTGCCAGCAGCTCGGGTCATAATTCACCCCTCCACTTT. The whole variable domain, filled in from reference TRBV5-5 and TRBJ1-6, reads DAGVTQSPTHLIKTRGQQVTLRCSPISGHKSVSWYQQVLGQGPQFIFQYYEKEERGRGNFPDRFSARQFPNYSSELNVNALLLGDSALYLCASSSGHNSPLHFGNGTRLTVT.

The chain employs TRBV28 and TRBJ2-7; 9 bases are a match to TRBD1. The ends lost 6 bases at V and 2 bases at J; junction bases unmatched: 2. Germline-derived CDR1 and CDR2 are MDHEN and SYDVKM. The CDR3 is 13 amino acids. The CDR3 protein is CASRGQGPYEQYF. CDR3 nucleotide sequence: TGTGCCAGCAGGGGACAGGGCCCCTACGAGCAGTACTTC.